The 15 T cell receptor beta chains in this list originate from one sample, sequenced in a study of blood T cell repertoires in COVID-19. Clones were sequenced by immunoSEQ multiplex PCR, and TCRdb holds only the in-frame ones, with some missing. The sample shows approximately 180,000 clones, over 75% of them seen only once. Sample: peripheral blood. The receptors derive from a man aged 60 to 75 with acute or convalescent COVID-19.

CDR3 residues: CASSSRTAGELETQYF. For the CDR3, the DNA is TGTGCCAGCAGCTCCAGGACAGCGGGAGAATTGGAGACCCAGTACTTC. This chain joins TRBV7-9 and TRBJ2-5; TRBD2 agrees at 8 bases. This CDR3 contains 16 residues. V lost 4 bases and J lost 5; bases outside the gene matches: 12. Germline CDR1 is SEHNR and CDR2 is FQNEAQ (reference sequence).

The rearrangement uses TRBV28 and TRBJ2-2, with 10 bases fitting TRBD1. Looked up from germline, CDR1 is MDHEN and CDR2 is SYDVKM. J was trimmed by 4 bases and V by 4 bases; bases with no gene match: 18. The CDR3 covers 20 residues. CDR3 amino acids: CASSSPLRRQGASSTGELFF. CDR3 bases: TGTGCCAGCAGTTCCCCTTTGCGTCGACAGGGGGCGTCGAGCACCGGGGAGCTGTTTTTT.

J is TRBJ1-2 and V is TRBV11-3; TRBD1 might be the D (5 bases). Looked up from germline, CDR1 is SGHNT and CDR2 is YENEEA. V lost 4 bases and J 3 bases, leaving 12 bases between the germline ends. The CDR3 runs to 14 residues. DNA for the CDR3: TGTGCCAGCAGCTCGGGGGGGGACGACTATGGCTACACCTTC. It codes for CASSSGGDDYGYTF.

The V gene is TRBV5-4, the J gene TRBJ2-5; 7 bases match TRBD1. Per germline, CDR1 SGHNT and CDR2 YYREEE (reference sequence). This CDR3 spans 15 amino acids. Unmatched junction bases numbered 8, after V lost 1 base and J lost 5 bases. The DNA for the CDR3 is TGTGCCAGCAGCTTGACTTTAGAGGGGGCGGAGACCCAGTACTTC. It encodes CASSLTLEGAETQYF.

The chain links TRBV27 to TRBJ2-7; 11 bases map to TRBD2. Per germline, CDR1 MNHEY and CDR2 SMNVEV (reference sequence). CDR3 size: 16 residues. The V and J ends lost 4 bases and 6 bases, in that order; junction bases with no gene match: 11. In DNA form, the CDR3 reads TGTGCCAGCAGTTCCAGAAGACTAGCGGGAAACTTCGAGCAGTACTTC. As protein: CASSSRRLAGNFEQYF.

The chain couples TRBV5-1 to TRBJ1-1, with a weak D call TRBD1 (6 bases). The CDR3 extends over 13 amino acids. Per germline, CDR1 SGHRS and CDR2 YFSETQ. Trimming removed 5 bases at V and 7 bases at J, with 15 bases between. The CDR3 sequence is CASRSRTENEAFF. CDR3 coding DNA: TGCGCCAGCAGGTCCCGGACAGAAAATGAAGCTTTCTTT.

This chain joins TRBV19 and TRBJ2-1; TRBD1 matches at 7 bases. V dropped 4 bases and J dropped 4; count of bases not matched to a gene: 10. CDR1 and CDR2 (germline): LNHDA, SQIVND (reference sequence). The CDR3 is made up of 16 amino acids. The CDR3 DNA is TGTGCCAGTAGTACCCGGGGACAGACCCCTTACAATGAGCAGTTCTTC. Its protein product is CASSTRGQTPYNEQFF.

The chain couples TRBV3-1 (or the pseudogene TRBV3-2) to TRBJ1-2, with a tentative D call TRBD1 (5 bases). Trimming took 3 bases from V and 8 from J, leaving 19 bases between them. The germline V gene has CDR1 LGHDT and CDR2 YNNKEL (reference sequence). The CDR3 spans 15 residues. CDR3 amino acids: CASSHNRPAEGGYTF. The CDR3 DNA reads as TGTGCCAGCAGCCATAACAGGCCGGCCGAAGGAGGCTACACCTTC.

The chain couples TRBV5-1 to TRBJ1-1, with D perhaps matching TRBD1 (6 bases). Germline V gene sequence: CDR1 SGHRS, CDR2 YFSETQ. This CDR3 has 14 amino acids. V was shortened by 0 bases and J by 6 bases, with 12 bases between the two germline ends. This chain's CDR3 is CASSLAGRGSEAFF. In DNA, the CDR3 is TGCGCCAGCAGCTTGGCCGGAAGGGGGTCTGAAGCTTTCTTT.

The rearrangement links TRBV30 to TRBJ1-5; TRBD1 is a possible D gene (6 bases). The ends were cut back, 2 bases at V and 0 bases at J, with 14 bases in the middle. Germline CDR1 and CDR2: GTSNPN and SVGIG (reference sequence). The CDR3 length is 16 residues. CDR3 sequence: CAWSRPGDTSNQPQHF. In nucleotides, the CDR3 is TGTGCCTGGAGTCGCCCCGGGGACACTAGCAATCAGCCCCAGCATTTT.

Concerning this clone: Compared with germline, one end of the junction differs, possibly owing to a read error. The V and J genes are TRBV18 and TRBJ2-7; the D gene is possibly TRBD2 (6 bases). CDR1 is KGHSH, CDR2 LQKENI, per germline. There are 14 residues in the CDR3. The CDR3 reads CTSSPPGENYEQYF. Here the CDR3 DNA reads TGTACCAGCTCACCTCCGGGAGAGAACTACGAGCAGTACTTC. Looking up the rest from reference TRBV18 and TRBJ2-7 gives the full variable domain: NAGVMQNPRHLVRRRGQEARLRCSPMKGHSHVYWYRQLPEEGLKFMVYLQKENIIDESGMPKERFSAEFPKEGPSILRIQQVVRGDSAAYFCTSSPPGENYEQYFGPGTRLTVT.

This clone was detected only a few times. CDR3: CASTERQGGNYGYTF. CDR3 nucleotide sequence: TGTGCCAGCACCGAGAGGCAGGGAGGTAACTATGGCTACACCTTC. The chain combines TRBV2 with TRBJ1-2; tentatively, D is TRBD1 (5 bases). The CDR3 consists of 15 residues. Germline values: CDR1 SNHLY, CDR2 FYNNEI. Trimming cost V 7 bases and J 1 base, with 16 bases left between them. Complete variable domain (other parts from reference TRBV2 and TRBJ1-2): EPEVTQTPSHQVTQMGQEVILRCVPISNHLYFYWYRQILGQKVEFLVSFYNNEISEKSEIFDDQFSVERPDGSNFTLKIRSTKLEDSAMYFCASTERQGGNYGYTFGSGTRLTVV.

The chain recombines TRBV13 with TRBJ2-1; tentative D call: TRBD2 (5 bases). V dropped 1 base and J dropped 0 bases, with 10 bases sitting between them. CDR1 PRHDT and CDR2 FYEKMQ come from the germline V gene (reference sequence). This CDR3 comprises 16 residues. CDR3 region: CASSLVEGTSYNEQFF. The CDR3 region has the DNA TGTGCCAGCAGCTTAGTCGAGGGAACCTCCTACAATGAGCAGTTCTTC.

This clone was counted a single time. The chain has TRBV24-1 and TRBJ2-2, with 9 bases lining up with TRBD1. Germline CDR1 and CDR2: KGHDR and SFDVKD. V lost 4 bases, J lost 4 bases, and 6 bases stayed unmatched. This CDR3 is built from 16 residues. CDR3 in DNA: TGTGCCACCAGTGACCCGGGACAGGGAGTCACCGGGGAGCTGTTTTTT. It specifies CATSDPGQGVTGELFF.

The chain uses TRBV27 and TRBJ2-1; maybe TRBD1 (6 bases). The CDR3 contains 16 residues. Per germline, CDR1 MNHEY and CDR2 SMNVEV (reference sequence). V was cut by 4 bases and J by 8 bases, with 21 bases left in between. The CDR3 DNA sequence: TGTGCCAGCAGTTGGGGGCCTTCCGGGATCAGCTATGAGCAGTTCTTC. Its translation is CASSWGPSGISYEQFF.